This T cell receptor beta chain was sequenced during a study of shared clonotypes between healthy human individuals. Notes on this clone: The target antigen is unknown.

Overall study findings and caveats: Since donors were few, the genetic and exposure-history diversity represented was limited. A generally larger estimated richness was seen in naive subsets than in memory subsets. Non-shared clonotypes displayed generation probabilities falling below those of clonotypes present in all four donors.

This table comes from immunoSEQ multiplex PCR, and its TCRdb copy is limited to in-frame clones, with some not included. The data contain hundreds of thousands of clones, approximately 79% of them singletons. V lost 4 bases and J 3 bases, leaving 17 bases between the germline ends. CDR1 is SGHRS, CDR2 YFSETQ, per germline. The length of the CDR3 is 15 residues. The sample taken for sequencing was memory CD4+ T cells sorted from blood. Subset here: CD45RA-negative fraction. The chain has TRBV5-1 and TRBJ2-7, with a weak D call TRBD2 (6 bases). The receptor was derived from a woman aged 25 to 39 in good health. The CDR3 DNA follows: TGCGCCAGCAGCCTCACCGGGAGCTTAAACTACGAGCAGTACTTC. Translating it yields CASSLTGSLNYEQYF. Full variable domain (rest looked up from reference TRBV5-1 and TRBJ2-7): KAGVTQTPRYLIKTRGQQVTLSCSPISGHRSVSWYQQTPGQGLQFLFEYFSETQRNKGNFPGRFSGRQFSNSRSEMNVSTLELGDSALYLCASSLTGSLNYEQYFGPGTRLTVT.